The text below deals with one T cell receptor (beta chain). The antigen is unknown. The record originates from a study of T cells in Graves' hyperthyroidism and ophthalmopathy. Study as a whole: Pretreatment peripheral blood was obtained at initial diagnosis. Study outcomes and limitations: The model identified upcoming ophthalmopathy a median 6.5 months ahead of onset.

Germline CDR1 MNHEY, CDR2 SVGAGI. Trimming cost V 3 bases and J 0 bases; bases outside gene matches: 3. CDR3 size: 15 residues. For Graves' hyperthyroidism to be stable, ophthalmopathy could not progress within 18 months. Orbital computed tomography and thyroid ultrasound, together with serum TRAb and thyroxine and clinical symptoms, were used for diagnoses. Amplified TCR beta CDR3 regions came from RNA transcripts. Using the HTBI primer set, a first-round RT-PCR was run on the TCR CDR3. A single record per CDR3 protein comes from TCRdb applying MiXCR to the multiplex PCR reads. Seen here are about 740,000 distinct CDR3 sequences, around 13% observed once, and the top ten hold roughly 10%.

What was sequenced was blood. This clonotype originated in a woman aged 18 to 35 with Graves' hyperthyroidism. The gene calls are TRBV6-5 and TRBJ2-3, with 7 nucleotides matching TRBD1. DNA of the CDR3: TGTGCCAGCAGTTATAGACAGGGAAGCACAGATACGCAGTATTTT. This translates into CASSYRQGSTDTQYF.